This T cell receptor (beta chain) comes out of a study of early T cells in non-severe SARS-CoV-2 infection. Looking at the study overall: Chains from this unsorted whole-blood bulk RNA could not be paired. General study results and limits: VDJdb-based matching was biased toward anti-spike CD8 responses and missed private and CD4 specificities.

Note on this clonotype: The antigen remains undetermined.

This CDR3 has 15 residues. CDR1 and CDR2 (germline): SGHAT, FQNNGV. Between the trimmed V and J ends, which lost 4 bases and 2 bases, there was a span of 15 bases. As part of library construction, unique molecular identifiers were attached to individual cDNA molecules. TCRdb re-analysed the 5' RACE reads in MiXCR, keeping a single row per CDR3 protein. The table records 55,000 to 75,000 distinct CDR3 sequences, 12% of them present only once. This receptor was taken from an adult who was a healthcare worker with PCR-confirmed SARS-CoV-2 infection or an uninfected control (not recorded which). The V call is TRBV11-2, the J call TRBJ2-7; D unresolved. The sample was whole blood. The CDR3 DNA is TGTGCCAGCAGCTCCCGTTTAGGGCTCACCTACGAGCAGTACTTC. Amino acid sequence: CASSSRLGLTYEQYF.